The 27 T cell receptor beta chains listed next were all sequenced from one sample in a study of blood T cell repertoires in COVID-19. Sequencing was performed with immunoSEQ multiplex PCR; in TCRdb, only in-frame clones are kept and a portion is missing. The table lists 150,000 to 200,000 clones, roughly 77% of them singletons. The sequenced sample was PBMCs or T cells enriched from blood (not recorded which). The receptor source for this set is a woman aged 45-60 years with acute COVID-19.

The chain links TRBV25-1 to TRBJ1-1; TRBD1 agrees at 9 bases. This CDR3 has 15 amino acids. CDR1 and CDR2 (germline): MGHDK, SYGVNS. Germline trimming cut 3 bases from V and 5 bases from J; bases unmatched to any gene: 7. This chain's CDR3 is CASSDSTGGRTEAFF. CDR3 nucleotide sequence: TGTGCCAGCAGTGACTCGACAGGGGGAAGGACTGAAGCTTTCTTT.

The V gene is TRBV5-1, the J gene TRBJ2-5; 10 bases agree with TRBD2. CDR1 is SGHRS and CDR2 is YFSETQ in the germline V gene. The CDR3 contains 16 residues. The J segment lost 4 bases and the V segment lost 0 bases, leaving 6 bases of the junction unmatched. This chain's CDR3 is CASSLDKLAGGETQYF. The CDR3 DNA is TGCGCCAGCAGCTTGGATAAATTAGCGGGGGGAGAGACCCAGTACTTC. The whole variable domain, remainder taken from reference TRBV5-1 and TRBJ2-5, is KAGVTQTPRYLIKTRGQQVTLSCSPISGHRSVSWYQQTPGQGLQFLFEYFSETQRNKGNFPGRFSGRQFSNSRSEMNVSTLELGDSALYLCASSLDKLAGGETQYFGPGTRLLVL.

The CDR3, as DNA: TGTGCCAGCAGCTTCGATCGACAGAATTACAATGAGCAGTTCTTC. Translating gives CASSFDRQNYNEQFF. This chain uses TRBV7-6 with TRBJ2-1, with D tentatively TRBD1 (5 bases). The ends were cut back, 3 bases at V and 4 bases at J, with 13 bases in the middle. The CDR3 is made up of 15 amino acids. Germline CDR1 is SGHVS and CDR2 is FNYEAQ.

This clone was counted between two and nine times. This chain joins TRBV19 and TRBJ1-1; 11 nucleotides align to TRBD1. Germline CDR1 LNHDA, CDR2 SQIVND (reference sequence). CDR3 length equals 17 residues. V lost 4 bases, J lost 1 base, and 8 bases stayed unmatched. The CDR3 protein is CASSTRTGGTSNTEAFF. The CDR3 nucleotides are TGTGCCAGTAGTACCCGGACAGGGGGCACGTCGAACACTGAAGCTTTCTTT. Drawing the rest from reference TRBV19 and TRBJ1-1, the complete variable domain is DGGITQSPKYLFRKEGQNVTLSCEQNLNHDAMYWYRQDPGQGLRLIYYSQIVNDFQKGDIAEGYSVSREKKESFPLTVTSAQKNPTAFYLCASSTRTGGTSNTEAFFGQGTRLTVV.

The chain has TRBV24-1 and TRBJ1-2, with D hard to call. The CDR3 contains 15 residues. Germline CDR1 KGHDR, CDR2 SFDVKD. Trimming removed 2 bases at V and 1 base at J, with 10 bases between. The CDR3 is CATSDSTADNYGYTF. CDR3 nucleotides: TGTGCCACCAGTGATTCTACAGCGGATAACTATGGCTACACCTTC.

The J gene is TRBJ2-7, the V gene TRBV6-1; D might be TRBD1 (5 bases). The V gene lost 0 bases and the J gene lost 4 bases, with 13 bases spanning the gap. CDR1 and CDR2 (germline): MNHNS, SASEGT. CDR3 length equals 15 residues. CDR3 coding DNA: TGTGCCAGCAGTGAAGCATTCTTTGGGGCTTACGAGCAGTACGTC. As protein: CASSEAFFGAYEQYV.

For the CDR3, the DNA is TGTGCCAGCAGCAAACGAGTGATGAACACTGAAGCTTTCTTT. Its translation: CASSKRVMNTEAFF. V and J are TRBV21-1 and TRBJ1-1. TRBV21-1 is given as a pseudogene. The CDR3 covers 14 residues.

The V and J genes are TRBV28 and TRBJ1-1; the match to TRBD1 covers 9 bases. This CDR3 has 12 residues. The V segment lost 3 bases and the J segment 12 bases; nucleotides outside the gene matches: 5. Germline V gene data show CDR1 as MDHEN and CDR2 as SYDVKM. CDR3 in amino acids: CASSFGTGMTFF. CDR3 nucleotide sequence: TGTGCCAGCAGTTTTGGGACAGGGATGACTTTCTTT.

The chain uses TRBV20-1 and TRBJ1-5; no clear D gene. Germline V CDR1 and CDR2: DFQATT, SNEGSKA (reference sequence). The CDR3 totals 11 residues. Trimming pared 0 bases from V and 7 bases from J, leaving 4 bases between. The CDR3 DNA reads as TGCAGTGCTAGAGAATCGCAGCCCCAGCATTTT. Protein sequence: CSARESQPQHF.

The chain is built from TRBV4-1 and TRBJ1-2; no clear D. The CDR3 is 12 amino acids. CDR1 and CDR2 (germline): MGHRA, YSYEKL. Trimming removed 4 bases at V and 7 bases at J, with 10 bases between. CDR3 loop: CASSRPEGGYTF. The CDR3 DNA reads TGCGCCAGCAGCCGCCCCGAGGGTGGCTACACCTTC.

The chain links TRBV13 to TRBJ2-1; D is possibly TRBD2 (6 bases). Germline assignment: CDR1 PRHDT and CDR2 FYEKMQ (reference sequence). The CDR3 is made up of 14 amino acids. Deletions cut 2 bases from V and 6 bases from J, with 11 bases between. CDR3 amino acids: CASSLWDSPNEQFF. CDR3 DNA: TGTGCCAGCAGCTTATGGGACTCGCCCAATGAGCAGTTCTTC. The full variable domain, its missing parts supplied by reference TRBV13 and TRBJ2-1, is AAGVIQSPRHLIKEKRETATLKCYPIPRHDTVYWYQQGPGQDPQFLISFYEKMQSDKGSIPDRFSAQQFSDYHSELNMSSLELGDSALYFCASSLWDSPNEQFFGPGTRLTVL.

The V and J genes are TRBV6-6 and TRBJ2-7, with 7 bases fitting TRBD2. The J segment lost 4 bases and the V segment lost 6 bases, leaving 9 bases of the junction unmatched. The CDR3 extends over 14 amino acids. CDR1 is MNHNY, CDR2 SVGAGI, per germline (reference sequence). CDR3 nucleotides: TGTGCCAGCAGCCCCTCGGGGGGACTTTACGAGCAGTACGTC. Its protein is CASSPSGGLYEQYV.

The CDR3 is CASSLGGGTGRRTEAFF. The CDR3 DNA follows: TGTGCCAGCAGCTTAGGGGGGGGGACGGGAAGACGCACTGAAGCTTTCTTT. This chain uses TRBV11-2 with TRBJ1-1, with D tentatively TRBD1 (5 bases). Per the germline V gene, CDR1 is SGHAT and CDR2 is FQNNGV. The V and J ends lost 1 base and 4 bases respectively, with 19 bases between them. This CDR3 contains 17 residues.

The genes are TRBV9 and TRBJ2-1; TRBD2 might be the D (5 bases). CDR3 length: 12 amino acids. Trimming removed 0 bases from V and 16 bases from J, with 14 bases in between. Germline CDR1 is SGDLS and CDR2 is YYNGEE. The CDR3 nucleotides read TGTGCCAGCAGCGTAGCTATGGACCCGGGATTCTTC. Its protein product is CASSVAMDPGFF.

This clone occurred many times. This chain's CDR3 is CASSPTSAVSRTEAFF. The CDR3 nucleotides are TGTGCCAGCTCACCTACTTCGGCGGTCTCTAGGACTGAAGCTTTCTTT. The genes are TRBV18 and TRBJ1-1; D remains ambiguous. Deletions cut 3 bases from V and 5 bases from J, with 19 bases between. The CDR3 is 16 residues long. Germline V gene lookup returns CDR1 KGHSH and CDR2 LQKENI.

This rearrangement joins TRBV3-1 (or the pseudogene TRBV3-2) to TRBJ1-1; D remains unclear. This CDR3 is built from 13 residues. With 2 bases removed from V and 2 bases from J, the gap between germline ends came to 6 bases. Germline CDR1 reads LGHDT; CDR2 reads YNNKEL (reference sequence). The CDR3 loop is CASSQIVNTEAFF. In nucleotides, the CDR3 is TGTGCCAGCAGCCAAATCGTCAACACTGAAGCTTTCTTT.

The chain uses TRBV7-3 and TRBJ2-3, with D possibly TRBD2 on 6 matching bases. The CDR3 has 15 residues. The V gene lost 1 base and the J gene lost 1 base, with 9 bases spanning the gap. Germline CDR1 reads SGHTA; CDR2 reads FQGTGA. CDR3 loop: CASSLSTGGTDTQYF. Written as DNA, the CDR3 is TGTGCCAGCAGCTTAAGCACGGGGGGCACAGATACGCAGTATTTT. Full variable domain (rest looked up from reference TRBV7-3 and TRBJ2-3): GAGVSQTPSNKVTEKGKYVELRCDPISGHTALYWYRQSLGQGPEFLIYFQGTGAADDSGLPNDRFFAVRPEGSVSTLKIQRTERGDSAVYLCASSLSTGGTDTQYFGPGTRLTVL.

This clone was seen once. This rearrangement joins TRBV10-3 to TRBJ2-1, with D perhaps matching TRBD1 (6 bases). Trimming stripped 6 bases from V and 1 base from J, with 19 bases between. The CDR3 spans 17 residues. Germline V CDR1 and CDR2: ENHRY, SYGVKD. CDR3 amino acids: CAISRLRPGQSYNEQFF. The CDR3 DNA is TGTGCCATCAGCCGGCTTCGTCCGGGACAATCCTACAATGAGCAGTTCTTC.

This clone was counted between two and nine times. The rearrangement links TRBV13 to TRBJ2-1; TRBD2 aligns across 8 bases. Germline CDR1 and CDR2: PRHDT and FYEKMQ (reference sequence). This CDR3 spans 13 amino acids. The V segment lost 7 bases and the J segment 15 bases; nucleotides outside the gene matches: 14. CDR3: CASTTSGAGGLFF. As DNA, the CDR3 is TGTGCCAGCACCACCAGTGGGGCGGGGGGTCTGTTCTTC. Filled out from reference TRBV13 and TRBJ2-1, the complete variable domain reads AAGVIQSPRHLIKEKRETATLKCYPIPRHDTVYWYQQGPGQDPQFLISFYEKMQSDKGSIPDRFSAQQFSDYHSELNMSSLELGDSALYFCASTTSGAGGLFFGPGTRLTVL.

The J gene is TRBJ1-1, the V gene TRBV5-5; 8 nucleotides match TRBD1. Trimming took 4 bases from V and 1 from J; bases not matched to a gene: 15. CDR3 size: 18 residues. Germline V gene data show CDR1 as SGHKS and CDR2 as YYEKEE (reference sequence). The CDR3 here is CASSRTIPQGAKNTEAFF. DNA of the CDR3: TGTGCCAGCAGCAGAACGATTCCTCAGGGGGCCAAGAACACTGAAGCTTTCTTT.

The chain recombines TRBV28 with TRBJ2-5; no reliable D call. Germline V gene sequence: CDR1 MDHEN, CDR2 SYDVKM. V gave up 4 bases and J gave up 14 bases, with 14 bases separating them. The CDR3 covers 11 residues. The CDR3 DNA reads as TGTGCCAGCAGTTCGATCGGGTTGCTATACTTC. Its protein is CASSSIGLLYF.

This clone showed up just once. This CDR3 is CASSAQTGNTEAFF. CDR3 bases: TGTGCCAGCAGCGCACAGACAGGGAACACTGAAGCTTTCTTT. The chain joins TRBV9 to TRBJ1-1, with TRBD1 as a possible D gene (6 bases). Germline V gives CDR1 SGDLS, CDR2 YYNGEE. CDR3 size: 14 residues. V lost 3 bases to trimming and J lost 1 base, with 10 bases between them.

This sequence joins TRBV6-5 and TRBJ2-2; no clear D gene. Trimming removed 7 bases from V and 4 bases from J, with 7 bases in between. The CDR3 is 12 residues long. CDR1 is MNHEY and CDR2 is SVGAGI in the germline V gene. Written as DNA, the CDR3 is TGTGCCAGCACAGTTCTCACCGGGGAGCTGTTTTTT. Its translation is CASTVLTGELFF.

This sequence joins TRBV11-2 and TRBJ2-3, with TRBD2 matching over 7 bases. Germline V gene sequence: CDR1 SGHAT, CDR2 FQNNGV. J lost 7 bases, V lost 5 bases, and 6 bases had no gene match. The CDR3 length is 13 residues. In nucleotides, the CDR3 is TGTGCCAGCAGCGCCGGGGACTATTATACGCAGTATTTT. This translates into CASSAGDYYTQYF.

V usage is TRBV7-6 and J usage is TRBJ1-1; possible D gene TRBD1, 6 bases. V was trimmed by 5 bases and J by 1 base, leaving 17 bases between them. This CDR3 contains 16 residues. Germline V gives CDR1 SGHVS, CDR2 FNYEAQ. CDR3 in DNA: TGTGCCAGCAGCCAAGAGACAGGCCCCTCGAACACTGAAGCTTTCTTT. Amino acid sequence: CASSQETGPSNTEAFF.

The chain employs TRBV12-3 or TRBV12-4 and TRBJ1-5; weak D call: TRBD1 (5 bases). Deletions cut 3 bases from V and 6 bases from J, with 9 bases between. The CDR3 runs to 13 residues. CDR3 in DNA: TGTGCCAGCAGTTTGAAAGGGGCTCAGCCCCAGCATTTT. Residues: CASSLKGAQPQHF.

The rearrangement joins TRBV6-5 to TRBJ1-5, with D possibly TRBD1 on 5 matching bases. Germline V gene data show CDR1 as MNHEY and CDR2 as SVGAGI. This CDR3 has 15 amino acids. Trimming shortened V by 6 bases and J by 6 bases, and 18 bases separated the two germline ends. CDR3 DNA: TGTGCCAGCAGGCCCTGGGGCCAGGGAACTCAGCCCCAGCATTTT. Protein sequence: CASRPWGQGTQPQHF.